The 2 T cell receptor beta chains below all came from one sample that was sequenced in a study of blood T cell repertoires in COVID-19. Measured with immunoSEQ multiplex PCR; TCRdb has only the in-frame clones, and not every one. The sample records 40,000 to 50,000 clones, around nine tenths being singletons. The sequenced sample consisted of peripheral blood. The receptors originated from a man between 70 and 80 years old with acute or convalescent COVID-19.

The CDR3: CASSTSGGPTDTQYF. The CDR3 nucleotides read TGTGCCAGCAGCACTAGCGGGGGCCCTACAGATACGCAGTATTTT. V usage is TRBV13 and J usage is TRBJ2-3; 11 bases align to TRBD2. V was clipped by 5 bases and J by 3 bases; unmatched bases: 4. Per germline, CDR1 PRHDT and CDR2 FYEKMQ (reference sequence). The CDR3 is 15 amino acids.

The chain links TRBV5-1 to TRBJ1-1; D is possibly TRBD1 (5 bases). CDR1 is SGHRS, CDR2 YFSETQ, per germline. The CDR3 length is 15 residues. Trimming took off 0 bases at V and 6 bases at J, with 15 bases between the two ends. Here the CDR3 DNA reads TGCGCCAGCAGCTTGGCGGGCCAGGACAAATCTGAAGCTTTCTTT. Translating gives CASSLAGQDKSEAFF.